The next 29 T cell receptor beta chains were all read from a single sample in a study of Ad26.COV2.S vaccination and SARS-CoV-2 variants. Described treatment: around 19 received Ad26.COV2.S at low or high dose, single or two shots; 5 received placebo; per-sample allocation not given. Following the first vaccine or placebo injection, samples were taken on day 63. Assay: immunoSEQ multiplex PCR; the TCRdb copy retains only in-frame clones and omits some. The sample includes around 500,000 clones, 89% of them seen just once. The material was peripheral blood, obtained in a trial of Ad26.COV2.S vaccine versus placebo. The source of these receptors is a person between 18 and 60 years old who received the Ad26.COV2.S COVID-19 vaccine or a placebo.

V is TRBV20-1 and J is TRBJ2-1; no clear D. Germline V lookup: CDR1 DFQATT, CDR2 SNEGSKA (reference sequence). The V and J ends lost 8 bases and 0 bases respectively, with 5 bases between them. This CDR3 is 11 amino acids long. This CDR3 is CSLSSYNEQFF. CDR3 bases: TGCAGTCTCAGCTCCTACAATGAGCAGTTCTTC.

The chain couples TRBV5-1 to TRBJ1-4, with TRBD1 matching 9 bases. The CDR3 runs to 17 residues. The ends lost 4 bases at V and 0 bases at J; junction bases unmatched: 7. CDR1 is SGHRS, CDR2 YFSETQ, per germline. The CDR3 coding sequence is TGCGCCAGCAGCAAGACCGGGACAGGGACAACTAATGAAAAACTGTTTTTT. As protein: CASSKTGTGTTNEKLFF.

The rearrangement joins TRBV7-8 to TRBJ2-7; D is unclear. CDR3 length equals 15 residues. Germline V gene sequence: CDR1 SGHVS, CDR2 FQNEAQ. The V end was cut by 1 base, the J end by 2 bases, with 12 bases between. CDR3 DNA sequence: TGTGCCAGCAGCTTAGAAGCTAGTGCAGCCTACGAGCAGTACTTC. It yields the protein CASSLEASAAYEQYF.

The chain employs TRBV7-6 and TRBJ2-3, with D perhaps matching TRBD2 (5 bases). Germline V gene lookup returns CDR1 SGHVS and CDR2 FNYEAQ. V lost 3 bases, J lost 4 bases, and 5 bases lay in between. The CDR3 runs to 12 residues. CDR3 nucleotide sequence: TGTGCCAGCAGCTTTAGCGCAGATACGCAGTATTTT. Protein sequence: CASSFSADTQYF.

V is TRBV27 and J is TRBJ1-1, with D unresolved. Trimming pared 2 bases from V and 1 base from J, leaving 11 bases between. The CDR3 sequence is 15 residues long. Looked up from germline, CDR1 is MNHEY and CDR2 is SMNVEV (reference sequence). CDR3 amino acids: CASSLMGLGNTEAFF. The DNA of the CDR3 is TGTGCCAGCAGTTTAATGGGGTTGGGGAACACTGAAGCTTTCTTT.

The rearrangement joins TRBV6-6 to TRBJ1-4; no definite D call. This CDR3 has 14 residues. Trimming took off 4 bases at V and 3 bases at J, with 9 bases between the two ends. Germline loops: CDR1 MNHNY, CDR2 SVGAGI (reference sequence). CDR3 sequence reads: CASSSGLSNEKLFF. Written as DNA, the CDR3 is TGTGCCAGCAGTTCTGGGTTGTCTAATGAAAAACTGTTTTTT.

The chain's CDR3 is CASSPGTSGNVWETQYF. DNA for the CDR3: TGTGCCAGCAGCCCCGGGACTAGCGGGAACGTCTGGGAGACCCAGTACTTC. The V call is TRBV7-9, the J call TRBJ2-5; 13 bases agree with TRBD2. The CDR3 contains 17 residues. Per the germline V gene, CDR1 is SEHNR and CDR2 is FQNEAQ (reference sequence). V lost 5 bases to trimming and J lost 5 bases; unmatched junction nucleotides: 11.

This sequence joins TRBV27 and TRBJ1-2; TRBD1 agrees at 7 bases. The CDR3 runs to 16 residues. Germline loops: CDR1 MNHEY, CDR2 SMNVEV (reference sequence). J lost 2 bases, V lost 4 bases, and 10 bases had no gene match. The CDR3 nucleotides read TGTGCCAGCAGTTCTTTCAGACAGGGTGCCAACTATGGCTACACCTTC. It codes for CASSSFRQGANYGYTF.

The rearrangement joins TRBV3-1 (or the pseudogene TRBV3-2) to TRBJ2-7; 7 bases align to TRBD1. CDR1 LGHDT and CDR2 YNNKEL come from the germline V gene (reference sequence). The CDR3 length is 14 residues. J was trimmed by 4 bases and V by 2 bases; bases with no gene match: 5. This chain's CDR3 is CASSQWDSGYEQYF. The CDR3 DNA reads TGTGCCAGCAGCCAATGGGACAGCGGTTACGAGCAGTACTTC.

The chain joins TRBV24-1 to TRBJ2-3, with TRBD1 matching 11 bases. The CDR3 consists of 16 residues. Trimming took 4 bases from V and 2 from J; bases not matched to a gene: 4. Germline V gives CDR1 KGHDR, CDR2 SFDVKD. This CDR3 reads CATSEPGQGATDTQYF. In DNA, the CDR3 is TGTGCCACCAGTGAACCCGGACAGGGGGCCACAGATACGCAGTATTTT.

Here the CDR3 reads CASSLAQSTDTQYF. CDR3 coding DNA: TGCGCCAGCAGCTTGGCGCAGAGCACAGATACGCAGTATTTT. The chain recombines TRBV5-1 with TRBJ2-3; no clear D. Germline loops: CDR1 SGHRS, CDR2 YFSETQ. The CDR3 extends over 14 amino acids. The V gene lost 0 bases and the J gene lost 0 bases, with 5 bases spanning the gap.

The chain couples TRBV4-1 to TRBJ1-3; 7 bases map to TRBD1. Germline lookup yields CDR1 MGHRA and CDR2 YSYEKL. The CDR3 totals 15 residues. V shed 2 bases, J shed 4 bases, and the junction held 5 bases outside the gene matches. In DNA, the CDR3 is TGCGCCAGCAGCCAAACGGGGACAGTCGGAAACACCATATATTTT. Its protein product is CASSQTGTVGNTIYF.

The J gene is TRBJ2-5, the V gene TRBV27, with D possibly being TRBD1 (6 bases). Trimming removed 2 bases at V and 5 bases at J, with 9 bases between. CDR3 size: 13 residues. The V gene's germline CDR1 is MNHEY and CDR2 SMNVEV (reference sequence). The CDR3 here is CASSLRQGETQYF. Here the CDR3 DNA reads TGTGCCAGCAGTTTACGCCAGGGGGAGACCCAGTACTTC.

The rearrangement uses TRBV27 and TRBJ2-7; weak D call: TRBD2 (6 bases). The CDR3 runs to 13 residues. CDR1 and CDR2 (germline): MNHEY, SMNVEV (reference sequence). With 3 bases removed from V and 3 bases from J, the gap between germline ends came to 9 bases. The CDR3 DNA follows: TGTGCCAGCAGTTTTGGGGAGGACTACGAGCAGTACTTC. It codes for CASSFGEDYEQYF.

CDR3 sequence (DNA): TGCGCCAGCAGCCCGTTGGACCCAGGGGATCGGGAGCAGTACTTC. It specifies CASSPLDPGDREQYF. The chain joins TRBV5-1 to TRBJ2-7; maybe TRBD1 (6 bases). This CDR3 has 15 amino acids. Germline V lookup: CDR1 SGHRS, CDR2 YFSETQ. V was pared by 4 bases and J by 7 bases, with 21 bases between.

The CDR3 loop reads CAWSRSAHSNQPQHF. The CDR3 bases are TGTGCCTGGAGTCGCTCGGCGCACAGCAATCAGCCCCAGCATTTT. The chain joins TRBV30 to TRBJ1-5; D not certain. This CDR3 region has 15 residues. Germline assignment: CDR1 GTSNPN and CDR2 SVGIG (reference sequence). Trimming removed 2 bases from V and 1 base from J, with 12 bases in between.

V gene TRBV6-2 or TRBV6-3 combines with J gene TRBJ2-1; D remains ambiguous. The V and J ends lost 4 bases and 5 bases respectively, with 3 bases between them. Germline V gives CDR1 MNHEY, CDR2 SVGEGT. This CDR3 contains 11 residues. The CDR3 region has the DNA TGTGCCAGCAGTTCCCACAATGAGCAGTTCTTC. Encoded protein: CASSSHNEQFF.

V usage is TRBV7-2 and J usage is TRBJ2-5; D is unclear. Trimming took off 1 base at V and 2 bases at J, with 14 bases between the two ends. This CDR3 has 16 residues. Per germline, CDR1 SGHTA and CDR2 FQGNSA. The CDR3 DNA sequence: TGTGCCAGCAGCTTAGGGGTACGAGGTGCACAAGAGACCCAGTACTTC. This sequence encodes CASSLGVRGAQETQYF.

The CDR3: CAISESTLTNQPQHF. CDR3 nucleotide sequence: TGTGCCATCAGTGAGTCGACTCTGACGAATCAGCCCCAGCATTTT. This chain links TRBV10-3 with TRBJ1-5; D call uncertain. The germline CDR1 and CDR2 sequences are ENHRY and SYGVKD. The CDR3 runs 15 residues. V shed 0 bases and J shed 4 bases, with 10 bases lying between them.

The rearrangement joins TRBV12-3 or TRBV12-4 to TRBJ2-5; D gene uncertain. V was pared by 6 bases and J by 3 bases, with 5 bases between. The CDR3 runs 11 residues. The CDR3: CASRREETQYF. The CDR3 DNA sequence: TGTGCCAGCAGGCGTGAAGAGACCCAGTACTTC.

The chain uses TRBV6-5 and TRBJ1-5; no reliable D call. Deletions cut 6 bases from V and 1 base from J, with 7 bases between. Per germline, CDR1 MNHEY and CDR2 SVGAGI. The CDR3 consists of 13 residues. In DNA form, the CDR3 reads TGTGCCAGCAGCGCCCAGAGCAATCAGCCCCAGCATTTT. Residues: CASSAQSNQPQHF.

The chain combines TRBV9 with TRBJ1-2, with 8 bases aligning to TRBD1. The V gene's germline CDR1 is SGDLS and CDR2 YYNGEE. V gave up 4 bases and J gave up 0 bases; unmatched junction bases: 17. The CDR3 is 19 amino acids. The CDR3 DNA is TGTGCCAGCAGCCCCGGGGACAGGTGGAGGGGCCTTCCTAACTATGGCTACACCTTC. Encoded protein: CASSPGDRWRGLPNYGYTF.

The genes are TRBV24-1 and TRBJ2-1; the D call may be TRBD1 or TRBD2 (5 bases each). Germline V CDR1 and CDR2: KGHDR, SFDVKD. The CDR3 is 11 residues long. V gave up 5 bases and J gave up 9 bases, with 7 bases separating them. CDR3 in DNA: TGTGCCACCAGTGTGAGGGGTGAGCAGTTCTTC. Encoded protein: CATSVRGEQFF.

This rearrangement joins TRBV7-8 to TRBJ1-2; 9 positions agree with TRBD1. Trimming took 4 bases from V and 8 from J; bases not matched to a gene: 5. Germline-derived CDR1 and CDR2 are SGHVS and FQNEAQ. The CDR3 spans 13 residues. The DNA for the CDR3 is TGTGCCAGCAGCTCGGGACAGGGCTTGGGCTACACCTTC. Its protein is CASSSGQGLGYTF.

CDR3 nucleotide sequence: TGTGCCAGCAGCCCCCAGGTAGGGCGTGAAGCTTTCTTT. Translated, it gives CASSPQVGREAFF. V is TRBV12-3 or TRBV12-4 and J is TRBJ1-1; D remains ambiguous. CDR3 size: 13 residues. Trimming shortened V by 6 bases and J by 7 bases, and 15 bases separated the two germline ends.

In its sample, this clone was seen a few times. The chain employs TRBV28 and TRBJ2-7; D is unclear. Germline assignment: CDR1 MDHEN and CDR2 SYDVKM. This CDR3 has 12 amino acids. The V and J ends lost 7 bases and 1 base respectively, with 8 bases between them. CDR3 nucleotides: TGTGCCAGCATCGGTACTTCCTACGAGCAGTACTTC. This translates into CASIGTSYEQYF.

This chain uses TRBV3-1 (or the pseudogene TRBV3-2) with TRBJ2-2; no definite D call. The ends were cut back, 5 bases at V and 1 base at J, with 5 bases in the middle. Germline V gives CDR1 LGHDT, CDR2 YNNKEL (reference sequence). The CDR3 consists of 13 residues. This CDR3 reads CASSYRNTGELFF. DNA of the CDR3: TGTGCCAGCAGCTACAGGAACACCGGGGAGCTGTTTTTT.

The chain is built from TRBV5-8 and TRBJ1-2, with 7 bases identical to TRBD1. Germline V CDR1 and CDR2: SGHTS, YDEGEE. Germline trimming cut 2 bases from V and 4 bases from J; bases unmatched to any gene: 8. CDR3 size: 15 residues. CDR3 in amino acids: CASSFGDSNSYGYTF. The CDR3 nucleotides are TGTGCCAGCAGCTTTGGGGACAGTAACTCCTATGGCTACACCTTC.

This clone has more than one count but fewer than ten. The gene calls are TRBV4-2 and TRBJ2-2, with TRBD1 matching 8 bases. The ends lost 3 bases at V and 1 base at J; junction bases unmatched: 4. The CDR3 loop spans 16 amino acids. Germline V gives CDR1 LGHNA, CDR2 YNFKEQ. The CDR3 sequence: CASSQAGTGNTGELFF. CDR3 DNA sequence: TGTGCCAGCAGCCAGGCCGGGACAGGGAACACCGGGGAGCTGTTTTTT.